This T cell receptor (beta chain) was identified in a study of breast tumors, draining lymph nodes, adjacent tissues. In TCRdb, the multiplex PCR reads were re-called with MiXCR into one record per CDR3 protein. The data contain some 230,000 distinct CDR3 sequences, less than 40% of them singletons. The germline V gene encodes CDR1 DFQATT and CDR2 SNEGSKA (reference sequence). CDR3 length equals 11 residues. Comment on this clonotype: Being one base from a much bigger clone, this may be a read error.

Breast cancer patients provided tissue from their axillary draining lymph nodes. The clonotype originates from a female donor with breast cancer. Some clones in this sample may be carry-over from other donors' samples. The sample taken for sequencing was axillary lymph node tissue. The V gene is TRBV20-1, the J gene TRBJ2-7; weak D call: TRBD1 (5 bases). The CDR3 region is CSALDTYEQSF. DNA of the CDR3: TGCAGTGCACTGGACACTTACGAGCAGTCCTTC.